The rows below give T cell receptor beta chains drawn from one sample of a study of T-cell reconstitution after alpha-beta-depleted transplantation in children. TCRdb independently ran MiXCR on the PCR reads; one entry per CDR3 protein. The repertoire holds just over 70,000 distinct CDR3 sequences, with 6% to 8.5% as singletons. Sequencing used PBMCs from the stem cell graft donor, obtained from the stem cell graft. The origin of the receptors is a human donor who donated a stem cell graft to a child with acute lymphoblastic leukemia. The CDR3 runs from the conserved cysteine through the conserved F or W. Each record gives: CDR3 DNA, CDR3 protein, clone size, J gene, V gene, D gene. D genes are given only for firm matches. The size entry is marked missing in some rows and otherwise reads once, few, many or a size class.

cdr3_nt: TGTGCCAGCTCAGCAGACAGGACAACAACTAATGAAAAACTGTTTTTT
cdr3_aa: CASSADRTTTNEKLFF
clone_size: -
j_call: TRBJ1-4
v_call: TRBV7-6
d_call: -

cdr3_nt: TGTGCCAGCAGCCCGTTTGGGACAGGGTCAGATACGCAGTATTTT
cdr3_aa: CASSPFGTGSDTQYF
clone_size: -
j_call: TRBJ2-3
v_call: TRBV7-2
d_call: TRBD1

cdr3_nt: TGTGCCAGCAGTTACGTGGCCCTGAACACTGAAGCTTTCTTT
cdr3_aa: CASSYVALNTEAFF
clone_size: many
j_call: TRBJ1-1
v_call: TRBV6-5
d_call: -

cdr3_nt: TGTGCCAGCAGTTACGACAGGACCTATGGCTACACCTTC
cdr3_aa: CASSYDRTYGYTF
clone_size: many
j_call: TRBJ1-2
v_call: TRBV27
d_call: -

cdr3_nt: TGTGCCAGCAGCGCCCGGGACTACGCCGAGCAGTACTTC
cdr3_aa: CASSARDYAEQYF
clone_size: many
j_call: TRBJ2-7
v_call: TRBV9
d_call: TRBD2

cdr3_nt: TGTGCCAGCACATCGGACGGGGGGGAAGGTGAGCAGTTCTTC
cdr3_aa: CASTSDGGEGEQFF
clone_size: many
j_call: TRBJ2-1
v_call: TRBV6-2/TRBV6-3
d_call: TRBD2

cdr3_nt: TGTGCCACCAGCAGTGGACGGAATTCACCCCTCCACTTT
cdr3_aa: CATSSGRNSPLHF
clone_size: many
j_call: TRBJ1-6
v_call: TRBV15
d_call: -

cdr3_nt: TGTGCCAGCAGCTCCTGGGACAGGAAGAACACTGAAGCTTTCTTT
cdr3_aa: CASSSWDRKNTEAFF
clone_size: many
j_call: TRBJ1-1
v_call: TRBV7-8
d_call: TRBD1

cdr3_nt: TGCGCCAGCAGCCAAGGGCCAGGGGTGTATGGCTACACCTTC
cdr3_aa: CASSQGPGVYGYTF
clone_size: many
j_call: TRBJ1-2
v_call: TRBV4-1
d_call: -

cdr3_nt: TGTGCTAGTGGGATAGGGTACGAGCAGTACTTC
cdr3_aa: CASGIGYEQYF
clone_size: many
j_call: TRBJ2-7
v_call: TRBV12-5
d_call: -

cdr3_nt: TGTGCCAGCAGAAGGGGGAGTTCCACCGGGGAGCTGTTTTTT
cdr3_aa: CASRRGSSTGELFF
clone_size: few
j_call: TRBJ2-2
v_call: TRBV7-3
d_call: -

cdr3_nt: TGTGCCACCAGCAGTGACAGGGCGACTAATGAAAAACTGTTTTTT
cdr3_aa: CATSSDRATNEKLFF
clone_size: few
j_call: TRBJ1-4
v_call: TRBV15
d_call: TRBD1

cdr3_nt: TGTGCCAGCAGTTTTAGAGGGGTCGGAGTCACTGAAGCTTTCTTT
cdr3_aa: CASSFRGVGVTEAFF
clone_size: many
j_call: TRBJ1-1
v_call: TRBV28
d_call: -

cdr3_nt: TGTGCCAGCAGTCCAGGTGGGGGAGGCTACACCTTC
cdr3_aa: CASSPGGGGYTF
clone_size: many
j_call: TRBJ1-2
v_call: TRBV12-3/TRBV12-4
d_call: -

cdr3_nt: TGTGCCAGCAGTCAATTGAGGCAGGCAAAACTGTTTTTT
cdr3_aa: CASSQLRQAKLFF
clone_size: many
j_call: TRBJ1-4
v_call: TRBV25-1
d_call: -

cdr3_nt: TGTGCCAGCAGTCATAGCGGGGGGGCCTACAATGAGCAGTTCTTC
cdr3_aa: CASSHSGGAYNEQFF
clone_size: many
j_call: TRBJ2-1
v_call: TRBV12-3/TRBV12-4
d_call: TRBD2

cdr3_nt: TGCAGCGTTAACACCGGGGAGCTGTTTTTT
cdr3_aa: CSVNTGELFF
clone_size: many
j_call: TRBJ2-2
v_call: TRBV29-1
d_call: -

cdr3_nt: TGTGCCAGCAGTACCCTAGCGGGAGGGCCCCCAGATACGCAGTATTTT
cdr3_aa: CASSTLAGGPPDTQYF
clone_size: many
j_call: TRBJ2-3
v_call: TRBV27
d_call: TRBD2

cdr3_nt: TGTGCCAGTCAGGGGGCAACTAATGAAAAACTGTTTTTT
cdr3_aa: CASQGATNEKLFF
clone_size: many
j_call: TRBJ1-4
v_call: TRBV28
d_call: TRBD1

cdr3_nt: TGTGCCAGCAGCAAAGCGCTGGGGGGGCGTGAGCAGTTCTTC
cdr3_aa: CASSKALGGREQFF
clone_size: few
j_call: TRBJ2-1
v_call: TRBV21-1
d_call: -

cdr3_nt: TGTGCCAGCAGCCAAGCTAGCTACACCGGGGAGCTGTTTTTT
cdr3_aa: CASSQASYTGELFF
clone_size: -
j_call: TRBJ2-2
v_call: TRBV3-1
d_call: -

cdr3_nt: TGTGCCAGCAGTTCCCCCTCCACCTCCACAGATACGCAGTATTTT
cdr3_aa: CASSSPSTSTDTQYF
clone_size: few
j_call: TRBJ2-3
v_call: TRBV27
d_call: -

cdr3_nt: TGTGCCAGCAGTGCCCGACAGGGCGCCTACGAGCAGTACTTC
cdr3_aa: CASSARQGAYEQYF
clone_size: many
j_call: TRBJ2-7
v_call: TRBV25-1
d_call: TRBD1

cdr3_nt: TGTGCCAGCAGCTTAGTAGGGGGTTGGGAGCCCTCCTACGAGCAGTACTTC
cdr3_aa: CASSLVGGWEPSYEQYF
clone_size: many
j_call: TRBJ2-7
v_call: TRBV11-1
d_call: -

cdr3_nt: TGTGCCAGCAGCTTGGGACAGTCGGCCCCCTACGAGCAGTACTTC
cdr3_aa: CASSLGQSAPYEQYF
clone_size: many
j_call: TRBJ2-7
v_call: TRBV7-8
d_call: TRBD1

cdr3_nt: TGCAGCGCCGTCTTGGGACTAGCGGTTGCAGATACGCAGTATTTT
cdr3_aa: CSAVLGLAVADTQYF
clone_size: many
j_call: TRBJ2-3
v_call: TRBV29-1
d_call: TRBD2

cdr3_nt: TGTGCCAGCAGCTTACCCCTCCGGGGGCCGGACACCGGGGAGCTGTTTTTT
cdr3_aa: CASSLPLRGPDTGELFF
clone_size: -
j_call: TRBJ2-2
v_call: TRBV7-3
d_call: -

cdr3_nt: TGTGCCAGCAGCTTGCCGGGAGCAAGTAACTATGGCTACACCTTC
cdr3_aa: CASSLPGASNYGYTF
clone_size: -
j_call: TRBJ1-2
v_call: TRBV7-2
d_call: -

cdr3_nt: TGTGCCAGCAGCCAAGAGGGCTCTAGCCCCACAGATACGCAGTATTTT
cdr3_aa: CASSQEGSSPTDTQYF
clone_size: many
j_call: TRBJ2-3
v_call: TRBV4-2
d_call: -

cdr3_nt: TGCGCCAGCAGCGGAAGGGAATCCCTTAACTATGGCTACACCTTC
cdr3_aa: CASSGRESLNYGYTF
clone_size: many
j_call: TRBJ1-2
v_call: TRBV5-1
d_call: -

cdr3_nt: TGTGCCAGCAGCTTAGGGACAGGGAATGGCTACACCTTC
cdr3_aa: CASSLGTGNGYTF
clone_size: many
j_call: TRBJ1-2
v_call: TRBV7-9
d_call: TRBD1